The present T cell receptor beta chain was sequenced within a study of T-cell memory formation after mild COVID-19. TCRdb independently ran MiXCR on the 5' RACE reads; one entry per CDR3 protein. The sample lists hundreds of thousands of distinct CDR3 sequences, more than 15% seen once, with around 12% in the top ten. The CDR3 runs 14 residues. The V gene lost 5 bases and the J gene lost 5 bases, with 13 bases spanning the gap. The sequenced sample was PBMCs or a T cell subset sorted from them (not recorded which). This TCR derives from an adult woman who had mild COVID-19 (a few samples of this study predate the infection). Cell type and time point are not known. V and J are TRBV12-3 or TRBV12-4 and TRBJ2-4; TRBD1 is a possible D gene (5 bases). Here the CDR3 reads CASSHQGGQNIQYF. As DNA, the CDR3 is TGTGCCAGCAGTCACCAGGGTGGTCAAAACATTCAGTACTTC.